The 22 T cell receptor beta chains below all came from one sample that was sequenced in a study of regulatory T cells in long-lasting Graves disease. Noted time point: persistent/refractory GD, antithyroid drugs over 5 years with positive TRAb. Researchers made the TCR library from RNA that was extracted from PBMCs. HTBI primers from iRepertoire and Arm-PCR of CDR3 regions yielded the TCR beta libraries. TCRdb reprocessed the multiplex PCR reads with MiXCR, giving one entry per CDR3 protein. The table lists about 660,000 distinct CDR3 sequences, around 32% of them singletons. Sample: peripheral blood mononuclear cells (PBMCs), taken when the disease was refractory, from a patient treated with antithyroid drugs. Receptor source: a female donor with Graves disease.

This clonotype was detected ten times or more. The V call is TRBV28, the J call TRBJ1-1, with a possible D match to TRBD1 (5 bases). The germline V gene has CDR1 MDHEN and CDR2 SYDVKM. This CDR3 has 13 residues. With 6 bases removed from V and 8 bases from J, the gap between germline ends came to 16 bases. CDR3 residues: CASSSQVGGEAFF. The CDR3 nucleotides are TGTGCCAGCAGCTCTCAAGTGGGGGGGGAAGCTTTCTTT.

This chain uses TRBV20-1 with TRBJ2-7; no definite D call. This CDR3 contains 14 residues. Trimming cost V 6 bases and J 1 base, with 16 bases left between them. CDR1 DFQATT and CDR2 SNEGSKA come from the germline V gene (reference sequence). CDR3 residues: CSALNTFRSYEQYF. The CDR3 DNA follows: TGCAGTGCACTGAATACCTTCCGGTCCTACGAGCAGTACTTC.

The rearrangement joins TRBV6-6 to TRBJ2-5, with D unclear. This CDR3 is 13 amino acids long. CDR1 and CDR2 (germline): MNHNY, SVGAGI (reference sequence). V lost 0 bases and J lost 8, with 10 bases in between. CDR3 in DNA: TGTGCCAGCAGTTACTCGGTTGGGGAAACCCAGTACTTC. This codes for CASSYSVGETQYF.

This clonotype was counted at least ten times. The V gene is TRBV12-3 or TRBV12-4, the J gene TRBJ1-1; D ambiguous. The CDR3 sequence is 14 residues long. The V end lost 8 bases, the J end lost 0 bases, and 13 bases lay between the germline ends. CDR3 sequence reads: CASGAATMNTEAFF. CDR3 in DNA: TGTGCCAGCGGAGCAGCAACCATGAACACTGAAGCTTTCTTT.

In the case of this clonotype: A single base separates this from a much larger clone, so it may be a read error. V gene TRBV2 combines with J gene TRBJ1-2; D is undetermined. This CDR3 is 13 amino acids long. Between the trimmed V and J ends, which lost 6 bases and 4 bases, there was a span of 12 bases. The germline gives CDR1 SNHLY, CDR2 FYNNEI. The CDR3 sequence: CASRRSRGYGYTF. The DNA for the CDR3 is TGTGCCAGCAGGAGGAGTCGCGGCTATGGCTACACCTTC.

The rearrangement links TRBV3-1 to TRBJ2-7; no firm D call. This CDR3 has 14 residues. V lost 0 bases and J lost 2, with 8 bases in between. Per the germline V gene, CDR1 is LGHDT and CDR2 is YNNKEL (reference sequence). The CDR3, as DNA: TGTGCCAGCAGCCAAGACGCACTACCCTACGAGCAGTACTTC. Protein product: CASSQDALPYEQYF.

The gene calls are TRBV30 and TRBJ2-5, with 7 bases lining up with TRBD1. The CDR3 spans 15 residues. Germline V gene sequence: CDR1 GTSNPN, CDR2 SVGIG (reference sequence). V lost 4 bases and J lost 10; bases outside the gene matches: 18. As DNA, the CDR3 is TGTGCCTGGAATACCCTACAGGGGTTCCCCCTAGGCCAGTACTTC. Its protein is CAWNTLQGFPLGQYF.

The chain joins TRBV7-9 to TRBJ1-5; D remains ambiguous. The CDR3 extends over 15 amino acids. Germline V gene lookup returns CDR1 SEHNR and CDR2 FQNEAQ (reference sequence). V gave up 4 bases and J gave up 5 bases, with 15 bases separating them. Written as DNA, the CDR3 is TGTGCCAGCAGCTCATCGGGCGCCGTCGATCAGCCCCAGCATTTT. It translates to CASSSSGAVDQPQHF.

This sequence joins TRBV25-1 and TRBJ1-1; no definite D call. V lost 7 bases and J 1 base, leaving 7 bases between the germline ends. Germline assignment: CDR1 MGHDK and CDR2 SYGVNS. There are 12 residues in the CDR3. The CDR3, as DNA: TGTGCCAGCATCAGTGGGAACACTGAAGCTTTCTTT. It yields the protein CASISGNTEAFF.

V gene TRBV30 combines with J gene TRBJ1-5; D is unclear. Germline-derived CDR1 and CDR2 are GTSNPN and SVGIG (reference sequence). This CDR3 comprises 14 residues. Between the trimmed V and J ends, which lost 4 bases and 5 bases, there was a span of 15 bases. This CDR3 is CAWTPSGHHQPQHF. CDR3 DNA sequence: TGTGCCTGGACCCCTTCGGGTCACCATCAGCCCCAGCATTTT. The full variable domain, completed using reference TRBV30 and TRBJ1-5, is SQTIHQWPATLVQPVGSPLSLECTVEGTSNPNLYWYRQAAGRGLQLLFYSVGIGQISSEVPQNLSASRPQDRQFILSSKKLLLSDSGFYLCAWTPSGHHQPQHFGDGTRLSIL.

This clonotype has more than one count but fewer than ten. This chain uses TRBV19 with TRBJ1-1; 7 nucleotides align to TRBD1. This CDR3 has 16 residues. Germline assignment: CDR1 LNHDA and CDR2 SQIVND (reference sequence). The junction had 12 bases not matched to a gene; V was cut back by 4 bases and J by 4 bases. The CDR3 is CASSTWRQGVTTEAFF. CDR3 nucleotides: TGTGCCAGTAGTACCTGGCGCCAGGGGGTAACCACTGAAGCTTTCTTT. Full variable domain (rest looked up from reference TRBV19 and TRBJ1-1): DGGITQSPKYLFRKEGQNVTLSCEQNLNHDAMYWYRQDPGQGLRLIYYSQIVNDFQKGDIAEGYSVSREKKESFPLTVTSAQKNPTAFYLCASSTWRQGVTTEAFFGQGTRLTVV.

A remark on this clonotype: Since a much larger clone is just one base distant, this may be a read error. The chain links TRBV12-3 or TRBV12-4 to TRBJ2-7; 8 positions agree with TRBD1. The CDR3 extends over 15 amino acids. J gave up 3 bases and V 6 bases, and 10 bases lay outside the gene matches. The CDR3 nucleotides read TGTGCCAGCAGCACCCAGTGGACAGGGATCTACGAGCAGTACTTC. This encodes CASSTQWTGIYEQYF.

CDR3 in amino acids: CASSQVGGGTEAFF. The CDR3 DNA is TGCGCCAGCAGCCAAGTTGGCGGAGGTACTGAAGCTTTCTTT. The chain joins TRBV4-1 to TRBJ1-1; no firm D call. Germline V CDR1 and CDR2: MGHRA, YSYEKL. This CDR3 is built from 14 residues. The V end lost 1 base, the J end lost 5 bases, and 11 bases lay between the germline ends.

This clonotype has more than one count but fewer than ten. The chain carries TRBV6-2 or TRBV6-3 and TRBJ1-2; TRBD1 might be the D (5 bases). The V gene's germline CDR1 is MNHEY and CDR2 SVGEGT. The CDR3 extends over 13 amino acids. V was shortened by 3 bases and J by 4 bases, with 9 bases between the two germline ends. The CDR3 sequence is CASSYRGVYGYTF. CDR3 bases: TGTGCCAGCAGTTATCGAGGGGTCTATGGCTACACCTTC.

V gene TRBV27 combines with J gene TRBJ2-2; D is possibly TRBD1 or TRBD2 (6 bases each). The V gene's germline CDR1 is MNHEY and CDR2 SMNVEV (reference sequence). Trimming removed 5 bases from V and 5 bases from J, with 15 bases in between. This CDR3 comprises 15 residues. In DNA, the CDR3 is TGTGCCAGCAGTCTCTTGGAGGGACAAACCGGGGAGCTGTTTTTT. This translates into CASSLLEGQTGELFF.

This clonotype was seen a handful of times. The chain uses TRBV6-1 and TRBJ1-6; D is perhaps TRBD1 (6 bases). Germline CDR1 is MNHNS and CDR2 is SASEGT. The ends were cut back, 5 bases at V and 3 bases at J, with 14 bases in the middle. CDR3 size: 16 residues. The CDR3 loop reads CASSNDRQNYNSPLHF. The CDR3 region has the DNA TGTGCCAGCAGTAACGACAGGCAGAACTATAATTCACCCCTCCACTTT.

This clonotype appeared once. This sequence joins TRBV6-6 and TRBJ1-1; D is uncertain. V lost 0 bases and J 6 bases, leaving 11 bases between the germline ends. Germline V gene lookup returns CDR1 MNHNY and CDR2 SVGAGI (reference sequence). The CDR3 is 14 residues long. The chain's CDR3 is CASSYSVFFPEAFF. DNA of the CDR3: TGTGCCAGCAGTTACTCGGTGTTTTTCCCTGAAGCTTTCTTT.

The table lists this clonotype with a few counts. This chain joins TRBV7-3 and TRBJ1-2, with a tentative D call TRBD1 (6 bases). CDR1 and CDR2 (germline): SGHTA, FQGTGA. Trimming took off 1 base at V and 4 bases at J, with 7 bases between the two ends. The CDR3 runs 13 residues. The chain's CDR3 is CASSLKQGYGYTF. For the CDR3, the DNA is TGTGCCAGCAGCTTAAAACAGGGCTATGGCTACACCTTC.

The rearrangement links TRBV12-3 or TRBV12-4 to TRBJ1-5, with D tentatively TRBD1 (5 bases). The CDR3 consists of 17 residues. V was pared by 1 base and J by 3 bases, with 16 bases between. As DNA, the CDR3 is TGTGCCAGCAGTTTAGATATCGGGGGTAGTTTCAATCAGCCCCAGCATTTT. Translated, it gives CASSLDIGGSFNQPQHF.

The chain combines TRBV7-9 with TRBJ1-6; 7 bases map to TRBD1. Germline CDR1 and CDR2: SEHNR and FQNEAQ (reference sequence). The trim removed 3 bases at V and 9 bases at J, leaving 11 bases unmatched. The CDR3 spans 16 residues. The CDR3 protein is CASSFQGGQGGSPLHF. In DNA form, the CDR3 reads TGTGCCAGCAGCTTCCAGGGTGGGCAGGGGGGTTCACCCCTCCACTTT.

This clonotype showed up many times. The rearrangement joins TRBV27 to TRBJ1-2, with 7 bases lining up with TRBD1. The V gene end was trimmed by 3 bases and the J gene end by 4 bases; junction bases not matched to a gene: 5. This CDR3 is 14 amino acids long. Per germline, CDR1 MNHEY and CDR2 SMNVEV (reference sequence). The CDR3 nucleotides are TGTGCCAGCAGTTTGTCCGGGACAGTCTATGGCTACACCTTC. It codes for CASSLSGTVYGYTF.

The CDR3 is CASSEVGRGSYEQYF. The CDR3 nucleotides are TGTGCCAGCAGTGAAGTGGGAAGGGGCTCCTACGAGCAGTACTTC. The V call is TRBV25-1, the J call TRBJ2-7; D is possibly TRBD1 (5 bases). Germline V CDR1 and CDR2: MGHDK, SYGVNS. The CDR3 contains 15 residues. Trimming shortened V by 2 bases and J by 0 bases, and 11 bases separated the two germline ends.